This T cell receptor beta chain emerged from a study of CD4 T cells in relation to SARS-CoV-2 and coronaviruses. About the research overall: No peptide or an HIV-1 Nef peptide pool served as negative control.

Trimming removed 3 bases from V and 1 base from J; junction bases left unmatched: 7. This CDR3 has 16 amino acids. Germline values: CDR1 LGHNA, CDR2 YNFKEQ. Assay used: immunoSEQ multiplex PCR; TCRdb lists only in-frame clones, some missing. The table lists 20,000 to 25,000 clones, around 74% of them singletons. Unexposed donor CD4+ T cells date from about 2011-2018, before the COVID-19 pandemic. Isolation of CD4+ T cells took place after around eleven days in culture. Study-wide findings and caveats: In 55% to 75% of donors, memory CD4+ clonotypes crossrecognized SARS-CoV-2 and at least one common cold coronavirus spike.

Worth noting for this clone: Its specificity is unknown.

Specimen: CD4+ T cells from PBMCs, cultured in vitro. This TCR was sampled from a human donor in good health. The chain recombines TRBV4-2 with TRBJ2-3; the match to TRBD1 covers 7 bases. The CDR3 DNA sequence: TGTGCCAGCAGCCAGGCACAGGGGAGAGGCACAGATACGCAGTATTTT. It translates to CASSQAQGRGTDTQYF.